These 14 T cell receptor beta chains came from one sample sequenced in a study. From the RT-PCR reads, TCRdb called clonotypes with MiXCR, one entry per CDR3 protein. The sample shows about 700,000 distinct CDR3 sequences, approximately 14% of them seen only once. The sequenced sample consisted of memory CD4+ T cells from blood. The receptor set was obtained from a female donor in good health, serving as a healthy control.

The chain recombines TRBV7-2 with TRBJ2-5; the match to TRBD2 covers 9 bases. The V and J ends lost 5 bases and 13 bases, in that order; junction bases with no gene match: 11. CDR3 length equals 13 residues. The germline gives CDR1 SGHTA, CDR2 FQGNSA. CDR3 nucleotides: TGTGCCAGCAGCGCGGTGCGGGGGGGAGATCCGTACTTC. Translated, it gives CASSAVRGGDPYF.

This clonotype was seen at least ten times. V gene TRBV6-6 combines with J gene TRBJ1-2; tentative D call: TRBD1 (5 bases). The germline V and J ends were trimmed by 6 bases and 2 bases, with 13 bases remaining between them. CDR3 length: 14 residues. The germline V gene encodes CDR1 MNHNY and CDR2 SVGAGI (reference sequence). The DNA of the CDR3 is TGTGCCAGCAGGGGGGATACAGGAAACTATGGCTACACCTTC. This codes for CASRGDTGNYGYTF.

There are many counts of this clonotype. The rearrangement links TRBV6-2 or TRBV6-3 to TRBJ1-2; maybe TRBD1 (5 bases). The CDR3 has 12 residues. The V end was cut by 6 bases, the J end by 8 bases, with 13 bases between. Germline assignment: CDR1 MNHEY and CDR2 SVGEGT. In DNA form, the CDR3 reads TGTGCCAGCAGACGTGGAGGGGAAGGCTACACCTTC. The encoded protein is CASRRGGEGYTF.

This sequence joins TRBV7-3 and TRBJ1-3; tentative D call: TRBD1 (6 bases). Germline V gene data show CDR1 as SGHTA and CDR2 as FQGTGA. CDR3 length: 15 amino acids. V was pared by 5 bases and J by 4 bases, with 15 bases between. The CDR3 region is CASSKGHLAGNTIYF. The CDR3 region has the DNA TGTGCCAGCAGCAAGGGACATCTGGCCGGAAACACCATATATTTT. The full variable domain, rest sourced from reference TRBV7-3 and TRBJ1-3, is GAGVSQTPSNKVTEKGKYVELRCDPISGHTALYWYRQSLGQGPEFLIYFQGTGAADDSGLPNDRFFAVRPEGSVSTLKIQRTERGDSAVYLCASSKGHLAGNTIYFGEGSWLTVV.

This chain uses TRBV20-1 with TRBJ1-2, with D unclear. This CDR3 region has 16 residues. V gave up 6 bases and J gave up 1 base, with 21 bases separating them. Germline V gene lookup returns CDR1 DFQATT and CDR2 SNEGSKA (reference sequence). Here the CDR3 DNA reads TGCAGTGCCAGCAGCTTAACGACAAGAGATAACTATGGCTACACCTTC. Its translation is CSASSLTTRDNYGYTF.

V usage is TRBV2 and J usage is TRBJ2-2; D ambiguous. The CDR3 contains 14 residues. Per the germline V gene, CDR1 is SNHLY and CDR2 is FYNNEI. V lost 3 bases to trimming and J lost 1 base, with 6 bases between them. The CDR3 bases are TGTGCCAGCAGTGAGCGACTGAACACCGGGGAGCTGTTTTTT. As protein: CASSERLNTGELFF.

This clonotype was observed at least ten times. V is TRBV4-2 and J is TRBJ2-2, with D possibly called TRBD1 or TRBD2 (5 bases each). Germline CDR1 LGHNA, CDR2 YNFKEQ. The CDR3 loop spans 15 amino acids. Trimming removed 0 bases at V and 6 bases at J, with 11 bases between. CDR3 amino acids: CASSQDGTRSGELFF. The CDR3 DNA is TGTGCCAGCAGCCAAGACGGGACCCGTTCCGGGGAGCTGTTTTTT.

This clonotype was seen more than once but under ten times. The chain links TRBV6-1 to TRBJ1-1; D is undetermined. Germline V gene sequence: CDR1 MNHNS, CDR2 SASEGT. This CDR3 is built from 14 residues. Trimming shortened V by 0 bases and J by 1 base, and 6 bases separated the two germline ends. The CDR3 loop is CASSEAAGNTEAFF. The CDR3 DNA sequence: TGTGCCAGCAGTGAAGCGGCCGGGAACACTGAAGCTTTCTTT.

The chain joins TRBV12-3 or TRBV12-4 to TRBJ2-5; 10 bases are a match to TRBD2. CDR3 size: 15 residues. V was clipped by 3 bases and J by 4 bases; unmatched bases: 5. In nucleotides, the CDR3 is TGTGCCAGCAGTTTTCAAGCGGGAGGGGGAGAGACCCAGTACTTC. Its protein is CASSFQAGGGETQYF.

The chain carries TRBV6-5 and TRBJ1-2, with a weak D call TRBD1 (5 bases). Trimming took off 7 bases at V and 6 bases at J, with 15 bases between the two ends. The length of the CDR3 is 13 residues. CDR1 is MNHEY and CDR2 is SVGAGI in the germline V gene. The CDR3 is CASNRGGGDGYTF. The CDR3 nucleotides read TGTGCCAGCAACCGCGGGGGGGGTGATGGCTACACCTTC.

This clonotype appeared a few times. A much larger clone sits a single nucleotide away, making a read error possible. The CDR3 region is CASSQGTRTSGGSDTQYF. CDR3 DNA sequence: TGCGCCAGCAGCCAAGGGACCCGGACTAGCGGGGGTTCAGATACGCAGTATTTT. The V call is TRBV4-3, the J call TRBJ2-3, with 13 bases lining up with TRBD2. V lost 1 base, J lost 4 bases, and 8 bases stayed unmatched. This CDR3 is built from 18 residues. CDR1 is LGHNA and CDR2 is YSLEER in the germline V gene.

This clonotype was detected many times. The chain couples TRBV30 to TRBJ2-5; the match to TRBD1 covers 7 bases. Germline lookup yields CDR1 GTSNPN and CDR2 SVGIG (reference sequence). The CDR3 length is 14 residues. V shed 1 base, J shed 5 bases, and the junction held 7 bases outside the gene matches. The CDR3 spells CAWSAPQGKETQYF. DNA of the CDR3: TGTGCCTGGAGTGCCCCACAGGGGAAGGAGACCCAGTACTTC.

The chain employs TRBV3-1 and TRBJ2-1; 9 positions match TRBD2. This CDR3 comprises 15 residues. Trimming took 1 base from V and 9 from J; bases not matched to a gene: 7. Germline V gives CDR1 LGHDT, CDR2 YNNKEL (reference sequence). DNA for the CDR3: TGTGCCAGCAGCCAAGGGGCTAGCGGGATGGGTGAGCAGTTCTTC. Translated: CASSQGASGMGEQFF.

The chain carries TRBV5-6 and TRBJ2-5; possibly TRBD1 or TRBD2 for D (6 bases each). The germline CDR1 and CDR2 sequences are SGHDT and YYEEEE. Trimming removed 2 bases from V and 5 bases from J, with 13 bases in between. CDR3 length: 14 amino acids. CDR3 nucleotide sequence: TGTGCCAGCAGCTTTGGGGGGCCGGGGGAGACCCAGTACTTC. Translating gives CASSFGGPGETQYF.